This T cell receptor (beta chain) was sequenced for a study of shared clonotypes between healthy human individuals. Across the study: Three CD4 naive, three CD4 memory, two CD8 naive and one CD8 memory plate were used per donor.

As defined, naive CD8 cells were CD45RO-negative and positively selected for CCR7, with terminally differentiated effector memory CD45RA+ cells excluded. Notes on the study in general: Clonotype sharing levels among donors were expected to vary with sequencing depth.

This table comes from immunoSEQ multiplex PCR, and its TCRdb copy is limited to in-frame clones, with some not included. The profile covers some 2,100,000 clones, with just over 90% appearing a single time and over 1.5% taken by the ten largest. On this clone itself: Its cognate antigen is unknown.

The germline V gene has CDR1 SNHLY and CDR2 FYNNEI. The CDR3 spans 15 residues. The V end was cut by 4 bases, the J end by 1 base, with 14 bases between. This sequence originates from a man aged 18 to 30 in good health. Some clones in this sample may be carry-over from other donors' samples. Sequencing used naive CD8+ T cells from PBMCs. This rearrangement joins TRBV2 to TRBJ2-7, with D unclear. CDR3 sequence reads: CASSVGELLSYEQYF. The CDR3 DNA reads TGTGCCAGCAGTGTTGGTGAGCTACTTTCCTACGAGCAGTACTTC.